There are a few counts of the clone carrying this TCR beta chain. Other DNA sequences in this sample translate to the same CDR3. The data derive from a study of blood T cell repertoires in COVID-19. The overall study: Sites in the United States, Italy and Spain provided acute and convalescent COVID-19 samples.

Participant ages covered about 18 to 95 years across some 25 US areas. All recovered Cohort 3 donors got two negative PCRs, got clearance, or saw symptom resolution. TCRdb's table, derived via immunoSEQ multiplex PCR, lists solely in-frame clones and lacks some. The top ten clones hold about 1.7% of a sample with about 410,000 clones, under 90% of them seen once. Germline V gene lookup returns CDR1 SGHDT and CDR2 YYEEEE. The CDR3 loop spans 12 amino acids. Trimming took off 0 bases at V and 6 bases at J, with 4 bases between the two ends. This receptor was identified in a woman in her twenties or thirties who had recovered from COVID-19. This chain connects TRBV5-6 to TRBJ2-1; D call uncertain. The specimen sequenced was PBMCs or T cells enriched from blood (not recorded which). The DNA of the CDR3 is TGTGCCAGCAGCTTGGGAGGCAATGAGCAGTTCTTC. Amino acids: CASSLGGNEQFF.